The 7 T cell receptor beta chains below come from one sample, sequenced in a study of cytotoxic CD8 clonotypes in ibrutinib-treated CLL. Measured with immunoSEQ multiplex PCR; TCRdb has only the in-frame clones, and not every one. This sample has some 350,000 clones, with 67% found just once. The material was PBMCs, obtained after 36 months of ibrutinib treatment. These receptor sequences come from a human donor with chronic lymphocytic leukemia.

The chain is built from TRBV4-2 and TRBJ2-7; TRBD1 matches at 7 bases. Looked up from germline, CDR1 is LGHNA and CDR2 is YNFKEQ. The CDR3 runs 15 residues. V was clipped by 3 bases and J by 5 bases; unmatched bases: 10. The CDR3 sequence is CASSQVSRGIHEQYF. In nucleotides, the CDR3 is TGTGCCAGCAGCCAGGTTAGCAGGGGGATCCACGAGCAGTACTTC.

This chain connects TRBV5-6 to TRBJ1-1, with D uncertain. The CDR3 has 13 residues. CDR1 and CDR2 from the germline V gene are SGHDT and YYEEEE. V lost 4 bases and J 5 bases, leaving 12 bases between the germline ends. DNA of the CDR3: TGTGCCAGCAGCCTAACCCTAGGGACTGAAGCTTTCTTT. Translated: CASSLTLGTEAFF.

This chain links TRBV9 with TRBJ2-1; possible D gene TRBD2, 6 bases. Trimming shortened V by 4 bases and J by 0 bases, and 14 bases separated the two germline ends. The CDR3 extends over 16 amino acids. Germline loops: CDR1 SGDLS, CDR2 YYNGEE. The CDR3 protein is CASSPLAFSSYNEQFF. The CDR3 DNA sequence: TGTGCCAGCAGCCCACTAGCTTTCAGCTCCTACAATGAGCAGTTCTTC.

J is TRBJ1-2 and V is TRBV10-3, with D possibly matching TRBD1 (5 bases). The CDR3 has 14 residues. The germline gives CDR1 ENHRY, CDR2 SYGVKD. V was pared by 2 bases and J by 8 bases, with 15 bases between. As DNA, the CDR3 is TGTGCCATCAGTGAGCCCACAGGTTTAATGGGCTACACCTTC. Protein product: CAISEPTGLMGYTF.

This clone was detected only a few times. The chain has TRBV30 and TRBJ2-2, with D unclear. Germline loops: CDR1 GTSNPN, CDR2 SVGIG (reference sequence). The CDR3 covers 12 residues. The CDR3 bases are TGTGAGGGCAGCCAGGTCACCGGGGAGCTGTTTTTT. Amino acids: CEGSQVTGELFF.

The V call is TRBV9, the J call TRBJ2-7, with 10 bases that match TRBD2. The germline CDR1 and CDR2 sequences are SGDLS and YYNGEE. CDR3 length: 15 residues. V lost 4 bases to trimming and J lost 6 bases; unmatched junction nucleotides: 10. The CDR3 is CASSLIAGGSVEQYF. The CDR3 bases are TGTGCCAGCAGCCTCATAGCGGGAGGAAGTGTCGAGCAGTACTTC.

The rearrangement uses TRBV5-3 and TRBJ2-6; D is ambiguous. TRBV5-3 is sorted into the ORF group, with uncertain function. Trimming shortened V by 9 bases and J by 0 bases, and 10 bases separated the two germline ends. CDR3 size: 14 residues. Written as DNA, the CDR3 is TGTGCCATTTCCCCCCGCTCTGGGGCCAACGTCCTGACTTTC. Its protein is CAISPRSGANVLTF.